The sequence of this T cell receptor (beta chain) was determined in a study of response to subunit inactivated influenza vaccine. As regards this clonotype: Its antigen is currently unknown.

TCRdb recomputed calls from the RT-PCR reads with MiXCR, one row per CDR3 protein. Of 650,000 to 700,000 distinct CDR3 sequences listed, about 15% are singletons. Study-wide points: The authors suggested that every seasonal influenza vaccination recruits few new T cells.

Trimming took 6 bases from V and 5 from J; bases not matched to a gene: 12. The CDR3 totals 15 residues. Germline-derived CDR1 and CDR2 are MNHNS and SASEGT. This sequence was found in a man in his forties or fifties who received an inactivated influenza vaccine. V gene TRBV6-1 combines with J gene TRBJ2-7; 8 positions match TRBD2. The source was PBMCs from blood, collected 11 to 12 days after vaccination. The CDR3 DNA reads TGTGCCAGCAGCCCCGGGCCGGGAGGGCCTAACGAGCAGTACTTC. Its protein is CASSPGPGGPNEQYF.